The rows below give T cell receptor beta chains drawn from one sample of a study of shared clonotypes between healthy human individuals. The table came from immunoSEQ multiplex PCR; TCRdb's copy has only in-frame clones and leaves some out. The table includes about 1 million clones, roughly 75% detected once. Sequencing input: memory CD4+ T cells sorted from blood. These receptors originate from a man younger than 30 in good health. Both conserved end residues are part of each CDR3. The order of the fields is V gene, J gene, clone size, D gene, CDR3 protein, CDR3 DNA. A D gene is named only where the DNA matches it firmly. Some rows have no size entry. The others give once, few or many, or a class for an expanded clone.

v_call: TRBV7-2; j_call: TRBJ2-3; clone_size: -; d_call: -; cdr3_aa: CASSPRGRITDTQYF; cdr3_nt: TGTGCCAGCAGCCCACGGGGACGGATCACAGATACGCAGTATTTT
v_call: TRBV5-1; j_call: TRBJ1-1; clone_size: -; d_call: TRBD1; cdr3_aa: CASSWGQSNTEAFF; cdr3_nt: TGCGCCAGCAGCTGGGGACAGTCGAACACTGAAGCTTTCTTT
v_call: TRBV2; j_call: TRBJ2-5; clone_size: -; d_call: -; cdr3_aa: CASSERVQTQETQYF; cdr3_nt: TGTGCCAGCAGTGAAAGGGTGCAGACACAAGAGACCCAGTACTTC
v_call: TRBV30; j_call: TRBJ1-1; clone_size: -; d_call: -; cdr3_aa: CAWRDSAVEAFF; cdr3_nt: TGTGCCTGGAGGGACAGCGCGGTGGAAGCTTTCTTT
v_call: TRBV18; j_call: TRBJ1-2; clone_size: -; d_call: -; cdr3_aa: CASSLDTYGYTF; cdr3_nt: TGTGCCAGCTCCCTCGACACCTATGGCTACACCTTC
v_call: TRBV28; j_call: TRBJ1-1; clone_size: many; d_call: TRBD1; cdr3_aa: CASTLGQRSMNTEAFF; cdr3_nt: TGTGCCAGCACCTTGGGACAGAGGAGCATGAACACTGAAGCTTTCTTT
v_call: TRBV4-1; j_call: TRBJ2-3; clone_size: -; d_call: TRBD1; cdr3_aa: CASSPGTASTDTQYF; cdr3_nt: TGCGCCAGCAGCCCTGGGACAGCAAGCACAGATACGCAGTATTTT
v_call: TRBV28; j_call: TRBJ1-1; clone_size: few; d_call: -; cdr3_aa: CASIPGGGFWTEAFF; cdr3_nt: TGTGCCAGCATCCCCGGGGGAGGGTTCTGGACTGAAGCTTTCTTT
v_call: TRBV5-6; j_call: TRBJ2-3; clone_size: -; d_call: -; cdr3_aa: CASSPTPFTDTQYF; cdr3_nt: TGTGCCAGCAGCCCGACACCATTTACAGATACGCAGTATTTT
v_call: TRBV4-1; j_call: TRBJ2-7; clone_size: -; d_call: -; cdr3_aa: CASSQRGGAYEQYF; cdr3_nt: TGCGCCAGCAGCCAAAGGGGGGGGGCCTACGAGCAGTACTTC
v_call: TRBV5-6; j_call: TRBJ2-3; clone_size: -; d_call: TRBD2; cdr3_aa: CASSTPGGLAGEDTQYF; cdr3_nt: TGTGCCAGCAGCACCCCCGGGGGACTAGCGGGAGAAGATACGCAGTATTTT
v_call: TRBV5-4; j_call: TRBJ1-2; clone_size: few; d_call: -; cdr3_aa: CASSSDRFYGYTF; cdr3_nt: TGTGCCAGCAGCTCCGACAGATTCTATGGCTACACCTTC
v_call: TRBV19; j_call: TRBJ2-3; clone_size: once; d_call: -; cdr3_aa: CASSASAPKDTQYF; cdr3_nt: TGTGCCAGTAGCGCTAGTGCCCCCAAAGATACGCAGTATTTT
v_call: TRBV6-1; j_call: TRBJ2-7; clone_size: few; d_call: TRBD1; cdr3_aa: CASSEGRTGLYEQYF; cdr3_nt: TGTGCCAGCAGTGAAGGGAGGACAGGGCTCTACGAGCAGTACTTC
v_call: TRBV5-4; j_call: TRBJ2-5; clone_size: once; d_call: -; cdr3_aa: CASRRRQQETQYF; cdr3_nt: TGTGCCAGCAGACGACGACAGCAAGAGACCCAGTACTTC
v_call: TRBV19; j_call: TRBJ2-5; clone_size: -; d_call: TRBD1; cdr3_aa: CASSKTAGGWETQYF; cdr3_nt: TGTGCCAGTAGTAAAACCGCAGGGGGTTGGGAGACCCAGTACTTC
v_call: TRBV11-2; j_call: TRBJ1-4; clone_size: -; d_call: -; cdr3_aa: CASSPFGGKEKLFF; cdr3_nt: TGTGCCAGCAGCCCATTCGGGGGAAAGGAAAAACTGTTTTTT
v_call: TRBV5-1; j_call: TRBJ2-1; clone_size: -; d_call: -; cdr3_aa: CASSLGNEQFF; cdr3_nt: TGCGCCAGCAGCTTAGGAAATGAGCAGTTCTTC
v_call: TRBV7-9; j_call: TRBJ2-3; clone_size: -; d_call: -; cdr3_aa: CASSTRDPRADTQYF; cdr3_nt: TGTGCCAGCAGTACCCGGGACCCTAGGGCAGATACGCAGTATTTT
v_call: TRBV18; j_call: TRBJ2-5; clone_size: -; d_call: -; cdr3_aa: CASSPTQGGETQYF; cdr3_nt: TGTGCCAGCTCACCTACACAGGGAGGAGAGACCCAGTACTTC
v_call: TRBV14; j_call: TRBJ2-1; clone_size: -; d_call: -; cdr3_aa: CASSQGASSYNEQFF; cdr3_nt: TGTGCCAGCAGCCAAGGGGCCAGCTCCTACAATGAGCAGTTCTTC
v_call: TRBV4-3; j_call: TRBJ2-7; clone_size: -; d_call: -; cdr3_aa: CASSQSRDGIPYF; cdr3_nt: TGCGCCAGCAGCCAATCTCGGGACGGCATTCCGTACTTC
v_call: TRBV28; j_call: TRBJ2-5; clone_size: -; d_call: -; cdr3_aa: CASSLIPIRREIQETQYF; cdr3_nt: TGTGCCAGCAGTTTGATCCCAATACGGAGGGAGATCCAAGAGACCCAGTACTTC
v_call: TRBV6-1; j_call: TRBJ1-1; clone_size: -; d_call: TRBD1; cdr3_aa: CASRVTGVRTEAFF; cdr3_nt: TGTGCCAGCAGGGTTACAGGGGTGAGAACTGAAGCTTTCTTT
v_call: TRBV9; j_call: TRBJ1-1; clone_size: -; d_call: -; cdr3_aa: CASSVETGRYTEAFF; cdr3_nt: TGTGCCAGCAGCGTAGAAACCGGAAGGTACACTGAAGCTTTCTTT
v_call: TRBV30; j_call: TRBJ1-3; clone_size: -; d_call: -; cdr3_aa: CAWSPRPGAGNTIYF; cdr3_nt: TGTGCCTGGAGTCCTCGACCGGGAGCCGGAAACACCATATATTTT
v_call: TRBV7-6; j_call: TRBJ2-5; clone_size: -; d_call: -; cdr3_aa: CASSFGTLETQYF; cdr3_nt: TGTGCCAGCAGCTTCGGGACTTTAGAGACCCAGTACTTC
v_call: TRBV28; j_call: TRBJ2-3; clone_size: -; d_call: -; cdr3_aa: CASSLRQDTDTQYF; cdr3_nt: TGTGCCAGCAGTTTGCGACAGGACACAGATACGCAGTATTTT
v_call: TRBV14; j_call: TRBJ2-2; clone_size: -; d_call: TRBD2; cdr3_aa: CASSQEGLAGVAGELFF; cdr3_nt: TGTGCCAGCAGCCAAGAGGGACTAGCGGGAGTTGCAGGGGAGCTGTTTTTT
v_call: TRBV7-2; j_call: TRBJ1-1; clone_size: -; d_call: -; cdr3_aa: CASSFRDRAFF; cdr3_nt: TGTGCCAGCAGCTTTCGGGACCGAGCTTTCTTT
v_call: TRBV5-6; j_call: TRBJ1-4; clone_size: -; d_call: -; cdr3_aa: CASSSLRGATNEKLFF; cdr3_nt: TGTGCCAGCAGCTCCCTAAGGGGAGCAACTAATGAAAAACTGTTTTTT
v_call: TRBV6-1; j_call: TRBJ2-1; clone_size: -; d_call: TRBD1; cdr3_aa: CASSETGTGLGNEQFF; cdr3_nt: TGTGCCAGCAGTGAAACCGGGACAGGGCTGGGCAATGAGCAGTTCTTC
v_call: TRBV30; j_call: TRBJ2-7; clone_size: -; d_call: TRBD2; cdr3_aa: CAWSSGGPEQYF; cdr3_nt: TGTGCCTGGAGCAGCGGGGGCCCCGAGCAGTACTTC
v_call: TRBV19; j_call: TRBJ1-1; clone_size: -; d_call: TRBD1; cdr3_aa: CASSPDRGIAEAFF; cdr3_nt: TGTGCCAGTAGTCCGGACAGGGGAATCGCTGAAGCTTTCTTT
v_call: TRBV4-1; j_call: TRBJ1-1; clone_size: -; d_call: -; cdr3_aa: CASSQEVTVNTEAFF; cdr3_nt: TGCGCCAGCAGCCAAGAGGTCACAGTGAACACTGAAGCTTTCTTT
v_call: TRBV9; j_call: TRBJ2-7; clone_size: -; d_call: TRBD1; cdr3_aa: CASSATGTGLYEQYF; cdr3_nt: TGTGCCAGCAGCGCTACCGGGACAGGGCTGTACGAGCAGTACTTC
v_call: TRBV7-8; j_call: TRBJ2-7; clone_size: few; d_call: -; cdr3_aa: CASSTTGFEQYF; cdr3_nt: TGTGCCAGCAGCACAACAGGGTTCGAGCAGTACTTC
v_call: TRBV19; j_call: TRBJ1-6; clone_size: -; d_call: TRBD1; cdr3_aa: CASSTRQGRSPLHF; cdr3_nt: TGTGCCAGTAGTACTCGACAGGGGAGGTCACCCCTCCACTTT
v_call: TRBV30; j_call: TRBJ1-4; clone_size: few; d_call: TRBD1; cdr3_aa: CAWSVLLGTGFDEKLFF; cdr3_nt: TGTGCCTGGAGTGTACTCCTGGGGACAGGATTTGATGAAAAACTGTTTTTT
v_call: TRBV5-1; j_call: TRBJ2-2; clone_size: few; d_call: -; cdr3_aa: CASSLTNVATGELFF; cdr3_nt: TGCGCCAGCAGCTTGACCAACGTGGCCACCGGGGAGCTGTTTTTT